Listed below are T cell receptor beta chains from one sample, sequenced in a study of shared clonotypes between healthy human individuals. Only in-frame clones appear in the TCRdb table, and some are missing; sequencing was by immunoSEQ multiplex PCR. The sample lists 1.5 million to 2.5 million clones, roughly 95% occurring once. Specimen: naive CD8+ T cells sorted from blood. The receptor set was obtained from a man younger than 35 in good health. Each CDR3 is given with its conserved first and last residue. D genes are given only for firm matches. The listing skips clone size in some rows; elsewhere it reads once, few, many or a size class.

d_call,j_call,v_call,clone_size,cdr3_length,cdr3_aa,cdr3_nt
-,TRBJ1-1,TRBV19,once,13,CASITPLNTEAFF,TGTGCCAGCATTACACCTCTGAACACTGAAGCTTTCTTT
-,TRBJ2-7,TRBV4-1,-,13,CASSLGLQYEQYF,TGCGCCAGCAGTCTCGGACTTCAATACGAGCAGTACTTC
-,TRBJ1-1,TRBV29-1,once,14,CSVEVKHVPYEAFF,TGCAGCGTTGAAGTTAAACACGTGCCGTATGAAGCTTTCTTT
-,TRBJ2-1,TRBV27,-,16,CASSPGALESYNEQFF,TGTGCCAGCAGTCCGGGCGCTCTCGAATCCTACAATGAGCAGTTCTTC
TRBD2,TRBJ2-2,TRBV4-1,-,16,CASSPAGLPNTGELFF,TGCGCCAGCAGCCCCGCGGGACTACCGAACACCGGGGAGCTGTTTTTT
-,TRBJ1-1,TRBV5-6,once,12,CASSFGFTEAFF,TGTGCCAGCAGCTTCGGATTCACTGAAGCTTTCTTT
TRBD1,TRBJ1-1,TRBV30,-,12,CAWSQGGPEAFF,TGTGCCTGGAGCCAAGGGGGCCCTGAAGCTTTCTTT
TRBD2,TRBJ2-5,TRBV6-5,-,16,CASSYSERGAQETQYF,TGTGCCAGCAGTTACTCAGAGCGGGGGGCCCAAGAGACCCAGTACTTC
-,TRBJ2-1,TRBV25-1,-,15,CASSEGLSSYNEQFF,TGTGCCAGCAGTGAGGGGCTCAGCTCCTACAATGAGCAGTTCTTC
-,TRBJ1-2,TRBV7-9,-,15,CASSLEPGAWDGYTF,TGTGCCAGCAGCTTAGAGCCAGGGGCGTGGGATGGCTACACCTTC
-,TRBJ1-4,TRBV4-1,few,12,CASSQDRVALFF,TGCGCCAGCAGCCAAGACAGGGTTGCTCTGTTTTTT
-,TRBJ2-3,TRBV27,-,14,CASSFGSYADTQYF,TGTGCCAGCAGTTTCGGGTCGTACGCAGATACGCAGTATTTT
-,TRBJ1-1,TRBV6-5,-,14,CASSSPLGAGEAFF,TGTGCCAGCAGTTCCCCTCTTGGGGCAGGCGAAGCTTTCTTT
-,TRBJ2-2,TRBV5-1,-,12,CASTGYGGELFF,TGCGCCAGTACCGGATATGGCGGGGAGCTGTTTTTT
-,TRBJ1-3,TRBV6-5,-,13,CASTWGSGNTIYF,TGTGCCAGCACCTGGGGCTCTGGAAACACCATATATTTT
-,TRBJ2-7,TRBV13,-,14,CASSLKGNTYEQYF,TGTGCCAGCAGCTTAAAGGGGAACACCTACGAGCAGTACTTC
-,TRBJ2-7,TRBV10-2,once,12,CASSESFYEQYF,TGCGCCAGCAGTGAGTCTTTTTACGAGCAGTACTTC
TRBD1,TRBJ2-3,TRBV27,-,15,CASSLSGTGADTQYF,TGTGCCAGCAGTTTATCGGGGACAGGGGCCGATACGCAGTATTTT
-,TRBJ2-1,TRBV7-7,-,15,CASSLGDSSYNEQFF,TGTGCTAGCAGCTTAGGAGATAGCTCCTACAATGAGCAGTTCTTC
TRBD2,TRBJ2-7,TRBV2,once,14,CASTGLAGVFEQYF,TGTGCCAGCACTGGACTAGCGGGGGTGTTCGAGCAGTACTTC
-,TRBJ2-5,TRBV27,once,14,CASRLSPYQETQYF,TGTGCCAGCAGACTTAGTCCGTACCAAGAGACCCAGTACTTC
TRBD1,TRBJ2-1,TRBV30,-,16,CAWSVGGGPSYNEQFF,TGTGCCTGGAGTGTAGGGGGCGGGCCCTCCTACAATGAGCAGTTCTTC
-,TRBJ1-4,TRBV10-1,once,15,CASSEVPGRWEKLFF,TGCGCCAGCAGTGAAGTCCCCGGGAGGTGGGAAAAACTGTTTTTT
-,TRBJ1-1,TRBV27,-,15,CASSPRDVWDTEAFF,TGTGCCAGCAGTCCCCGGGACGTGTGGGACACTGAAGCTTTCTTT
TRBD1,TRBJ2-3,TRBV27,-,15,CASSSRTGATDTQYF,TGTGCCAGCAGTTCCCGGACAGGGGCCACAGATACGCAGTATTTT
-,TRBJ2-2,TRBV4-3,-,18,CASSQDLTGFANTGELFF,TGCGCCAGCAGCCAAGATCTGACCGGGTTCGCGAACACCGGGGAGCTGTTTTTT
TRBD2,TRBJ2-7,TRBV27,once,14,CASSWTSGSYEQYF,TGTGCCAGCAGCTGGACTAGCGGGAGTTACGAGCAGTACTTC
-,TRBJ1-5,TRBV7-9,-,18,CASSLEPGGSSGNQPQHF,TGTGCCAGCAGCTTAGAGCCGGGGGGTAGTTCTGGAAATCAGCCCCAGCATTTT
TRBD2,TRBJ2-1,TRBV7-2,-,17,CASSFSLRLAGDNEQFF,TGTGCCAGCAGCTTCTCCCTCAGGCTAGCGGGGGACAATGAGCAGTTCTTC
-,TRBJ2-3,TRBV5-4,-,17,CASSFSAGRGLTDTQYF,TGTGCCAGCAGCTTCTCCGCCGGCAGGGGCCTCACAGATACGCAGTATTTT
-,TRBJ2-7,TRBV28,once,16,CASSPWVGQGRGEQYF,TGTGCCAGCAGCCCATGGGTCGGGCAGGGGAGGGGCGAGCAGTACTTC
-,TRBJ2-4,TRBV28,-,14,CASSFNANKNIQYF,TGTGCCAGCAGTTTCAACGCAAACAAAAACATTCAGTACTTC
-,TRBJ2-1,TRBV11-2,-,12,CASSLDSYEQFF,TGTGCCAGCAGCTTAGACAGCTATGAGCAGTTCTTC
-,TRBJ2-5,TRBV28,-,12,CASSFTRETQYF,TGTGCCAGCAGTTTCACAAGGGAGACCCAGTACTTC
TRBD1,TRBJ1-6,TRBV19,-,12,CASRDSNSPLHF,TGTGCCAGCCGGGACAGTAATTCACCCCTCCACTTT
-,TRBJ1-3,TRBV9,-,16,CASSVGQLLSGNTIYF,TGTGCCAGCAGCGTAGGGCAGCTCCTCTCTGGAAACACCATATATTTT
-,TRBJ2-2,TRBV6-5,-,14,CASSPYGGAGELFF,TGTGCCAGCAGTCCCTATGGGGGAGCCGGGGAGCTGTTTTTT
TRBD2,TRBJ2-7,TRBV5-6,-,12,CASSRGDYEQYF,TGTGCCAGCAGCCGGGGGGATTACGAGCAGTACTTC
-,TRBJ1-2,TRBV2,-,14,CASKMAGDPYGYTF,TGTGCCAGCAAGATGGCAGGGGACCCCTATGGCTACACCTTC
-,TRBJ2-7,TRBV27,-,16,CASSQSAGTVSYEQYF,TGTGCCAGCAGTCAGTCAGCCGGGACGGTGTCCTACGAGCAGTACTTC
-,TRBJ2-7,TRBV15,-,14,CATSREGDYYEQYF,TGTGCCACCAGCAGAGAGGGCGACTACTACGAGCAGTACTTC